A selection of T cell receptor beta chains follows, all from one sample in a study of vaccination and CD4 T cells after COVID-19. TCRdb analysed the PCR reads with MiXCR anew, one entry per CDR3 protein. The table lists over 11,000 distinct CDR3 sequences, 20% to 25% of them singletons. Their recognized antigens are unknown. The material sequenced was cultured CD4+ T cells from blood. These receptors were collected from a human donor with COVID-19. Each CDR3 is given without its conserved first and last residue. A D gene is named only where the DNA matches it firmly.

V gene,D gene,CDR3 protein
TRBV12-5,.,ASGLGTRDSRTDTQY
TRBV7-2,TRBD2,ASSLVSGDSGRGNIQY
TRBV5-5,.,ASSLGGGDGYT
TRBV6-4,TRBD2,ASSDIAGAGTQY
TRBV6-1,.,ASSRQGFGGYT
TRBV29-1,.,SVEGYTEAF
TRBV9,TRBD1,ASNGTAPYEQY
TRBV2,.,ASRGNTATGGQPQH
TRBV19,TRBD1,ASSTRQGGNQPQH
TRBV4-1,TRBD1,ASSQAGQGKNYGYT
TRBV5-8,.,ASSLVLIEQY
TRBV12-5,.,ASGLGKGTEAF
TRBV15,.,ATSRGAGGGKAEAF
TRBV5-1,TRBD1,ASSLGQGGYGYT
TRBV28,.,ATLAGGFGLGVETQY
TRBV6-4,.,ASSDSPGNTEAF
TRBV11-2,.,ASSLSPENRQGKLF
TRBV5-1,.,ASSIEGGAGTDTQY
TRBV19,TRBD1,ASSTRTGSYNSPLH
TRBV6-2/TRBV6-3,TRBD1,ASSYSTGGANTEAF
TRBV7-9,.,ASSRGSNWGTEAF
TRBV6-2/TRBV6-3,.,ASSPRGEPQH
TRBV25-1,.,ASSESSGYGYT
TRBV20-1,TRBD1,SGTGGDSPLH
TRBV6-1,TRBD1,ATSTGWYEQY
TRBV15,TRBD2,ATSQIAGGLTDTQY
TRBV20-1,.,SASRGAQNIQY
TRBV24-1,.,ATSDQQVRETQY
TRBV2,.,ASSRQVPGAF
TRBV10-1,.,ASSEGSYEQY
TRBV12-3/TRBV12-4,.,ASSFSFRAGELF
TRBV10-1,.,ASSECISRGYGYT
TRBV12-3/TRBV12-4,TRBD2,ASGGDAQFYEQY
TRBV2,TRBD2,ASSIAIAGGNEQY
TRBV6-2/TRBV6-3,.,ASSFPKGVDTQY
TRBV7-6,.,ASSSQENTEAF
TRBV30,.,AQSRQGGSYGYT
TRBV7-9,.,ASSLHGGNTEAF
TRBV18,.,ASSPVSRGGSPLH
TRBV28,.,ASSFQGLYGYT
TRBV30,.,AWRENPNYGYT
TRBV11-2,.,ASSLVWTPANTGELF
TRBV25-1,TRBD1,ASSDDRGRSNEKLF
TRBV19,TRBD2,ASSTFSGGASDTQY
TRBV19,TRBD1,ASRTRSGGVGTEAF
TRBV29-1,.,SSSEGGYGYT
TRBV24-1,TRBD2,ATSDWTSGGDTQY
TRBV2,.,ASSVRGQGYEQY
TRBV5-4,.,ASSPPGPSSTGELF
TRBV19,TRBD1,ASSGQGTDNEQF
TRBV12-3/TRBV12-4,.,ASNPKWNSPLH
TRBV3-1,.,ASSPSKNIQY
TRBV20-1,.,SAPSAGEHYEQY
TRBV28,.,ASSVLSGNTDTQY
TRBV24-1,TRBD1,ATSESGTGKTYEQY
TRBV18,TRBD1,ASSPPAGQGTYGYT
TRBV28,.,ASKGGGYSNQPQH
TRBV19,.,ASSIDHTGQLSSYNSPLH
TRBV20-1,.,SARDLAALSTDTQY